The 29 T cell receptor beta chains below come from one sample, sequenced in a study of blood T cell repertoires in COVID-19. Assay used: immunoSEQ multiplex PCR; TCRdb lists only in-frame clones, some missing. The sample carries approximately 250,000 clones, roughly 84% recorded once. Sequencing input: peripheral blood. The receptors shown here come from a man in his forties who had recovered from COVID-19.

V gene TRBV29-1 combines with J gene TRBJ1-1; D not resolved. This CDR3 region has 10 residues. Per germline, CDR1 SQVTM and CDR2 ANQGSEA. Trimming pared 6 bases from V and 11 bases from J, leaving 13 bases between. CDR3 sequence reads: CSVRTFMAFF. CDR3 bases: TGCAGCGTCCGCACATTTATGGCTTTCTTT.

The CDR3 bases are TGTGCCAGCAGAGTAGCAGGGGATAGCAATCAGCCCCAGCATTTT. Encoded protein: CASRVAGDSNQPQHF. The chain combines TRBV6-5 with TRBJ1-5; possible D gene TRBD1, 6 bases. The CDR3 loop spans 15 amino acids. V was trimmed by 6 bases and J by 0 bases, leaving 12 bases between them. Germline CDR1 is MNHEY and CDR2 is SVGAGI.

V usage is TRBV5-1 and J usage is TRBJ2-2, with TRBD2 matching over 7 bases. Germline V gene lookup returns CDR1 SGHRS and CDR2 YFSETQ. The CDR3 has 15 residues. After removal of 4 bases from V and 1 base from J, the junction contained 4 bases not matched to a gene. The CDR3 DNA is TGCGCCAGCAGCCCCGAGCGGGGGAACACCGGGGAGCTGTTTTTT. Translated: CASSPERGNTGELFF.

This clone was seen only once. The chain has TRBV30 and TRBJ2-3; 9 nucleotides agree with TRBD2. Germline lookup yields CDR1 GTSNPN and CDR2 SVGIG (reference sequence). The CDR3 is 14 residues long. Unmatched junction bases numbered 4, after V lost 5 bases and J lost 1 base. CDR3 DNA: TGTGCCTGGGCGGGGGGGGATGGCACAGATACGCAGTATTTT. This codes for CAWAGGDGTDTQYF.

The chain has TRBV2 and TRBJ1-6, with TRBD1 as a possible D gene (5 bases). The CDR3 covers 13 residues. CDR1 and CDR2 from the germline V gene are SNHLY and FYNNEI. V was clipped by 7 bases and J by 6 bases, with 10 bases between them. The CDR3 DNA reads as TGTGCCAGCAACGGCAGGGCTAATTCACCCCTCCACTTT. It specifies CASNGRANSPLHF. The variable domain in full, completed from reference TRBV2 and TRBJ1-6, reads EPEVTQTPSHQVTQMGQEVILRCVPISNHLYFYWYRQILGQKVEFLVSFYNNEISEKSEIFDDQFSVERPDGSNFTLKIRSTKLEDSAMYFCASNGRANSPLHFGNGTRLTVT.

The CDR3 nucleotides are TGTGCCAGCAGCTTTATGGGGGGTCTGAACACTGAAGCTTTCTTT. Its translation is CASSFMGGLNTEAFF. J is TRBJ1-1 and V is TRBV7-8; possible D gene TRBD1, 5 bases. With 3 bases removed from V and 0 bases from J, the gap between germline ends came to 11 bases. This CDR3 spans 15 amino acids. Germline assignment: CDR1 SGHVS and CDR2 FQNEAQ.

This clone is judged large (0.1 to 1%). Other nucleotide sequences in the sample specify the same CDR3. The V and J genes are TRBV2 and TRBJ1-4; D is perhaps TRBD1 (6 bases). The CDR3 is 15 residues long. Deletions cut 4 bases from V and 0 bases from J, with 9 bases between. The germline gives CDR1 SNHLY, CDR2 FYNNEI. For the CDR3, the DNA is TGTGCCAGCAGTGGGGACACCTCAACTAATGAAAAACTGTTTTTT. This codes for CASSGDTSTNEKLFF.

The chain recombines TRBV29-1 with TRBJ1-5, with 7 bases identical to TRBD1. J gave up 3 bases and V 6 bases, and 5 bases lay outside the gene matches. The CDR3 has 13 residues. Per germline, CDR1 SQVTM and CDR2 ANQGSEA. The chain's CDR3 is CSVGQAYNQPQHF. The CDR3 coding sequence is TGCAGCGTCGGACAGGCTTACAATCAGCCCCAGCATTTT.

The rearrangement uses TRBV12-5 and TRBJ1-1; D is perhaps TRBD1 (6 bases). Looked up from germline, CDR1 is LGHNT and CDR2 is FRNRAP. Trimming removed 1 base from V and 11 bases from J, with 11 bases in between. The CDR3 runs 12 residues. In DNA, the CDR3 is TGTGCTAGTGGTTTGGCCACAGGGTCCGCTTTCTTT. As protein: CASGLATGSAFF.

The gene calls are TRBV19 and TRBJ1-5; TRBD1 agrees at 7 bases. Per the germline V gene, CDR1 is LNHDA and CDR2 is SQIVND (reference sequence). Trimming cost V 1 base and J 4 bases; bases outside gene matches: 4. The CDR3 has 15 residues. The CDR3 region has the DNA TGTGCCAGTAGTATAGTGACAGGGTGGAATCAGCCCCAGCATTTT. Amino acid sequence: CASSIVTGWNQPQHF.

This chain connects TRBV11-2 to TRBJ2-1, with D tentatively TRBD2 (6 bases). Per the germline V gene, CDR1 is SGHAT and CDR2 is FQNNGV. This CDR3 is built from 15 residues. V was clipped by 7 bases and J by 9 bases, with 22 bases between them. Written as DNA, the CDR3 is TGTGCCAGCACCTTCGGGAGCGGACTACAAATTGAGCAGTTCTTC. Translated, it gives CASTFGSGLQIEQFF.

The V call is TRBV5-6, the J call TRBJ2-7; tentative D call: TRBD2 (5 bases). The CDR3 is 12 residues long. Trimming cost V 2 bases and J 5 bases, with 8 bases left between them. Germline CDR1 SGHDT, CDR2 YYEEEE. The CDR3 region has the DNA TGTGCCAGCAGCTTCGGGGAGCACGAGCAGTACTTC. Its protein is CASSFGEHEQYF.

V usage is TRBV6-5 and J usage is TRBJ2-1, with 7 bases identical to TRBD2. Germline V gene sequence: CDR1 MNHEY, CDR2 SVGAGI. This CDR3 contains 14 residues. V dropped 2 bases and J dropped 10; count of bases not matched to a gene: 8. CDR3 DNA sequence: TGTGCCAGCAGTTACCACCGAGCGGGGCCAGAGCAGTTCTTC. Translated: CASSYHRAGPEQFF.

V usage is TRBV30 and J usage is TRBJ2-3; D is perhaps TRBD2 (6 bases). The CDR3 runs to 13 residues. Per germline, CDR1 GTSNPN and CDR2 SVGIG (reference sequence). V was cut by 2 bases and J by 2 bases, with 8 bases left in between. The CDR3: CAWSREATDTQYF. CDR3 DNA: TGTGCCTGGAGTAGGGAGGCCACAGATACGCAGTATTTT.

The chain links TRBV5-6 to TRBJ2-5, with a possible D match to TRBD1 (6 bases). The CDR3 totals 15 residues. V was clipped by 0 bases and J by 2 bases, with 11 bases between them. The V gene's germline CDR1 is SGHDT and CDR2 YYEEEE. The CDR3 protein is CASSLAGTLQETQYF. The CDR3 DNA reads TGTGCCAGCAGCTTGGCCGGGACACTTCAAGAGACCCAGTACTTC.

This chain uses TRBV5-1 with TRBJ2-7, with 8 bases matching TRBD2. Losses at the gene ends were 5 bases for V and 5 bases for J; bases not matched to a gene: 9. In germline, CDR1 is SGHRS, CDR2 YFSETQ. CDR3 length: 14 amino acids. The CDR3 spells CASSPERESHEQYF. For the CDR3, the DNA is TGCGCCAGCAGTCCAGAGCGGGAGTCCCACGAGCAGTACTTC. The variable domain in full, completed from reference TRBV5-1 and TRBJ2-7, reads KAGVTQTPRYLIKTRGQQVTLSCSPISGHRSVSWYQQTPGQGLQFLFEYFSETQRNKGNFPGRFSGRQFSNSRSEMNVSTLELGDSALYLCASSPERESHEQYFGPGTRLTVT.

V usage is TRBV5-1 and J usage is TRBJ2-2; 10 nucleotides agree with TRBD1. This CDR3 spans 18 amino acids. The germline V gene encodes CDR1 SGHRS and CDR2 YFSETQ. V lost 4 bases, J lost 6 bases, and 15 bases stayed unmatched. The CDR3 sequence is CASSHNNRDRGSPGELFF. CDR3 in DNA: TGCGCCAGCAGCCACAACAACCGGGACAGGGGATCCCCCGGGGAGCTGTTTTTT.

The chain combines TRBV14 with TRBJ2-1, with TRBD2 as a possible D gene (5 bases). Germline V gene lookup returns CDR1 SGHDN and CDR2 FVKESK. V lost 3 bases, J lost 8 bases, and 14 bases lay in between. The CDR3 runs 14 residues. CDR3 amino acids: CASSQLAIPDEQFF. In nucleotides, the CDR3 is TGTGCCAGCAGCCAGCTAGCAATACCCGATGAGCAGTTCTTC.

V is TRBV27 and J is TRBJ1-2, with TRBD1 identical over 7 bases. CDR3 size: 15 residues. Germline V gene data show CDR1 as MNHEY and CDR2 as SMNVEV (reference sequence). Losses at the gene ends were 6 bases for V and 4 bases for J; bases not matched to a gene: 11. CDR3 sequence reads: CASSNDPTGTYGYTF. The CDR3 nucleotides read TGTGCCAGCAGCAACGACCCGACAGGGACCTATGGCTACACCTTC.

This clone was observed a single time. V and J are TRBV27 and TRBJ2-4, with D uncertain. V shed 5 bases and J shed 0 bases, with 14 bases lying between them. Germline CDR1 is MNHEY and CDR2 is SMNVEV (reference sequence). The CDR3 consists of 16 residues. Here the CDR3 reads CASSDRHFLAKNIQYF. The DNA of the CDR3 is TGTGCCAGCAGTGACCGACATTTCCTAGCCAAAAACATTCAGTACTTC.

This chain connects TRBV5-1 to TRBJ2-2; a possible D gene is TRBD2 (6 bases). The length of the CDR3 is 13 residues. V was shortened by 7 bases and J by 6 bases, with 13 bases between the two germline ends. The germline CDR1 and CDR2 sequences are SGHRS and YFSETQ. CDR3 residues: CASSGEAAGELFF. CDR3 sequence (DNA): TGCGCCAGCTCGGGAGAAGCGGCCGGGGAGCTGTTTTTT.

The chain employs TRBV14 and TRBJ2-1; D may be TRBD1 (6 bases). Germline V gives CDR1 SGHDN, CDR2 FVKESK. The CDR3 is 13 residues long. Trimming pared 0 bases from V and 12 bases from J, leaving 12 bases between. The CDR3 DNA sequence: TGTGCCAGCAGCCAAGATCTCCCAGGGGTGCAGTTCTTC. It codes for CASSQDLPGVQFF.

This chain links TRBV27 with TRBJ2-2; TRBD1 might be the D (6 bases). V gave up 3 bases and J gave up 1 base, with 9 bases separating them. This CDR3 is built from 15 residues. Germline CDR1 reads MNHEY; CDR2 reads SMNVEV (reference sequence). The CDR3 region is CASSFWGRNTGELFF. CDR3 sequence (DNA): TGTGCCAGCAGTTTTTGGGGGCGGAACACCGGGGAGCTGTTTTTT.

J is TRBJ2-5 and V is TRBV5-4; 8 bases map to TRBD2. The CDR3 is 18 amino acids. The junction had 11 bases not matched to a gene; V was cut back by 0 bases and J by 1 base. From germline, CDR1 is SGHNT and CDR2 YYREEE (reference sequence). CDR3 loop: CASSLASGGGGTQETQYF. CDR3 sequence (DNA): TGTGCCAGCAGCTTGGCTTCGGGAGGGGGGGGAACCCAAGAGACCCAGTACTTC.

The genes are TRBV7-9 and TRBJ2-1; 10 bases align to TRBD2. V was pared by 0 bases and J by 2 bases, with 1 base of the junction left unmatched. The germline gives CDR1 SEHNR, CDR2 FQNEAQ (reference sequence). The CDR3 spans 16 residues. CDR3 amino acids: CASSLALAGTYNEQFF. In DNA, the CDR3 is TGTGCCAGCAGCTTAGCACTAGCGGGAACCTACAATGAGCAGTTCTTC.

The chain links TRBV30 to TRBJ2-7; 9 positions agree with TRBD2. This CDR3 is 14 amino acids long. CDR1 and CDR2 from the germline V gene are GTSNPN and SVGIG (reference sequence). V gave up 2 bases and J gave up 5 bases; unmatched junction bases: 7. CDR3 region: CAWSSSGGPDEQYF. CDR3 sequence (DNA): TGTGCCTGGAGTTCCAGCGGGGGGCCGGACGAGCAGTACTTC.

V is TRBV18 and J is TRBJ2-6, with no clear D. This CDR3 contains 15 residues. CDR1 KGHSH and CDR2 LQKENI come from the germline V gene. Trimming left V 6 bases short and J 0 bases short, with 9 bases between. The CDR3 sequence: CASSPFISGANVLTF. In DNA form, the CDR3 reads TGTGCCAGCTCGCCATTCATCTCTGGGGCCAACGTCCTGACTTTC.

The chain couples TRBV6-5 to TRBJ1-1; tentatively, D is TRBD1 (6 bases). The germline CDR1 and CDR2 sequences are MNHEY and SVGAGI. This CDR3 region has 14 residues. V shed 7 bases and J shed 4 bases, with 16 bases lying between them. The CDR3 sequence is CASTQVRGATEAFF. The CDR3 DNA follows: TGTGCCAGCACCCAGGTACGGGGGGCCACTGAAGCTTTCTTT.

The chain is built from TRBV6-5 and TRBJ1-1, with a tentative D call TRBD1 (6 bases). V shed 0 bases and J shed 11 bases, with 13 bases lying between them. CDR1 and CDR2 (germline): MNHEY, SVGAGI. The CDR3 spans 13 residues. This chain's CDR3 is CASSYSPGDGAFF. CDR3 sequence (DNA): TGTGCCAGCAGTTACTCGCCAGGGGACGGGGCTTTCTTT.